The T cell receptor beta chain under discussion was sequenced for a study of blood T cell repertoires in COVID-19. Looking at the study overall: There were acute and convalescent COVID-19 samples, and they came from the United States, Italy and Spain.

CDR3 size: 14 residues. Per germline, CDR1 SGHRS and CDR2 YFSETQ. Trimming left V 1 base short and J 4 bases short, with 11 bases between. Original handling: Estimated nucleated cell counts came from reference gene primer amplification. Measured with immunoSEQ multiplex PCR; TCRdb has only the in-frame clones, and not every one. The V and J calls and clone size are taken from that table; D and trimming were inferred from the DNA. The sample includes about 170,000 clones, 83% of them seen just once. Sequencing was performed on peripheral blood. The rearrangement uses TRBV5-1 and TRBJ1-2; D gene uncertain. This TCR was recovered from a woman older than 75 with acute or convalescent COVID-19. The CDR3 loop reads CASSLNGQAYGYTF. DNA for the CDR3: TGCGCCAGCAGCTTGAACGGCCAGGCCTATGGCTACACCTTC. The variable domain in full, with the rest retrieved from reference TRBV5-1 and TRBJ1-2, is KAGVTQTPRYLIKTRGQQVTLSCSPISGHRSVSWYQQTPGQGLQFLFEYFSETQRNKGNFPGRFSGRQFSNSRSEMNVSTLELGDSALYLCASSLNGQAYGYTFGSGTRLTVV.